One and the same sample provided the 10 T cell receptor beta chains below, sequenced in a study of molecular identifiers for immune sequencing clone quantification. In TCRdb, the PCR reads were re-called with MiXCR into one record per CDR3 protein. The sample consists of some 40,000 distinct CDR3 sequences, around 20% of them appearing once. Sample: naive CD8+ T cells from blood, with Jurkat cell RNA spiked in. The subset here: FACS-sorted CD8+CD4-CCR7+CD45RA+ naive T cells. The receptors stem from a human donor in good health. Some libraries in this study had Jurkat cell RNA spiked in.

This clonotype was detected ten times or more. This chain uses TRBV7-9 with TRBJ2-6, with 7 bases lining up with TRBD2. CDR3 length: 15 residues. V shed 6 bases, J shed 0 bases, and the junction held 2 bases outside the gene matches. The germline V gene has CDR1 SEHNR and CDR2 FQNEAQ (reference sequence). The CDR3 sequence: CASRPGGSGANVLTF. The DNA of the CDR3 is TGTGCCAGCAGGCCGGGGGGCTCTGGGGCCAACGTCCTGACTTTC.

Points on this clonotype: Just one base apart from a much larger clone, this may be a read error. The chain has TRBV21-1 and TRBJ2-2; the table's D call of TRBD2 was not tested on the DNA. TRBV21-1 is deemed a pseudogene. The CDR3 length is 15 residues. CDR3 sequence reads: CASSRGRPSTGELFF. The CDR3 DNA follows: TGTGCCAGCAGTCGGGGGAGGCCGAGCACCGGGGAGCTGTTTTTT.

The table lists this clonotype with many counts. The chain is built from TRBV19 and TRBJ1-1; no firm D call. The CDR3 runs to 13 residues. Germline lookup yields CDR1 LNHDA and CDR2 SQIVND (reference sequence). V dropped 6 bases and J dropped 0 bases, with 8 bases sitting between them. This CDR3 is CASRYSVNTEAFF. In DNA, the CDR3 is TGTGCCAGTAGGTACTCAGTGAACACTGAAGCTTTCTTT.

At least ten counts were recorded for this clonotype. V and J are TRBV9 and TRBJ2-4, with unresolved D. The CDR3 contains 16 residues. V lost 0 bases, J lost 0 bases, and 10 bases lay in between. Per germline, CDR1 SGDLS and CDR2 YYNGEE. CDR3 DNA sequence: TGTGCCAGCAGCGTAGGTAGCCTCCGAGCCAAAAACATTCAGTACTTC. It specifies CASSVGSLRAKNIQYF.

This clonotype has more than one count but fewer than ten. This chain joins TRBV6-5 and TRBJ1-5; no definite D call. Germline CDR1 and CDR2: MNHEY and SVGAGI. The CDR3 spans 15 residues. V was pared by 5 bases and J by 1 base, with 12 bases between. The chain's CDR3 is CASSPRIRSNQPQHF. In DNA, the CDR3 is TGTGCCAGCAGTCCACGTATAAGAAGCAATCAGCCCCAGCATTTT.

Turning to this clonotype: Relative to the germline gene, one junction end is altered; a read error may explain this. The chain is built from TRBV4-1 and TRBJ2-7, with 10 bases matching TRBD2. The CDR3 is made up of 16 amino acids. Germline assignment: CDR1 MGHRA and CDR2 YSYEKL. CDR3 DNA sequence: TGCGCCAGCAGCCAAGGGCACGGAGCGGGAGGGTCTGAGCAGTGCTTC. This encodes CASSQGHGAGGSEQCF.

The chain joins TRBV28 to TRBJ2-6, with no clear D. CDR1 is MDHEN and CDR2 is SYDVKM in the germline V gene. The CDR3 totals 15 residues. Trimming took off 0 bases at V and 2 bases at J, with 5 bases between the two ends. This CDR3 reads CASSLWGTGANVLTF. CDR3 DNA sequence: TGTGCCAGCAGTTTATGGGGGACTGGGGCCAACGTCCTGACTTTC.

This clonotype was observed at least ten times. As DNA, the CDR3 is TGTGCCAGCACCTTACCGACTAGCGGGAGCTCCTACAATGAGCAGTTCTTC. Residues: CASTLPTSGSSYNEQFF. The chain joins TRBV28 to TRBJ2-1, with 12 positions matching TRBD2. The V segment lost 7 bases and the J segment 0 bases; nucleotides outside the gene matches: 7. This CDR3 contains 17 residues. Germline CDR1 is MDHEN and CDR2 is SYDVKM.

This clonotype came up many times. The chain combines TRBV13 with TRBJ2-7; 14 nucleotides align to TRBD2. CDR1 is PRHDT, CDR2 FYEKMQ, per germline (reference sequence). V was pared by 5 bases and J by 4 bases, with 4 bases of the junction left unmatched. The CDR3 is made up of 15 amino acids. The CDR3 DNA reads as TGTGCCAGCAGCCCCCGACTAGCGGGAGGGTACGAGCAGTACTTC. Protein product: CASSPRLAGGYEQYF.

The chain joins TRBV15 to TRBJ2-3, with D possibly TRBD1 on 5 matching bases. The V gene's germline CDR1 is LNHNV and CDR2 YYDKDF (reference sequence). This CDR3 contains 14 residues. V was pared by 0 bases and J by 1 base, with 5 bases between. CDR3 DNA: TGTGCCACCAGCAGAGACAGGGGCACAGATACGCAGTATTTT. Protein product: CATSRDRGTDTQYF.